The T cell receptor (beta chain) under discussion was sequenced for a study of cytomegalovirus exposure and HLA in healthy donors. About the research overall: Genotyping showed roughly 83% of roughly 390 donors falling in the Caucasian-associated ancestry cluster. Study observations and caveats: In an earlier analysis, productive rearrangement rates for most beta V segments clustered near 90% or 30%.

To note about this clone: Its antigen is not identified.

This PCR relied on a set of 60 Vbeta primers and 13 Jbeta primers. Only in-frame clones appear in the TCRdb table, and some are missing; sequencing was by immunoSEQ multiplex PCR. The sample has 100,000 to 150,000 clones; roughly 80% are singletons. From germline, CDR1 is MDHEN and CDR2 SYDVKM. Germline trimming cut 3 bases from V and 0 bases from J; bases unmatched to any gene: 2. The length of the CDR3 is 15 residues. The sequencing sample was made of PBMCs. V and J are TRBV28 and TRBJ2-5; 9 positions match TRBD1. The clonotype originates from a woman aged 50 to 60 in good health and CMV-seronegative. The CDR3 region is CASSFGTGNQETQYF. In DNA, the CDR3 is TGTGCCAGCAGTTTCGGGACAGGGAACCAAGAGACCCAGTACTTC.